The 24 T cell receptor beta chains below were found in one sample sequenced in a study of T cells after yellow fever vaccination. In TCRdb, the 5' RACE reads were re-called with MiXCR into one record per CDR3 protein. The sample consists of 200,000 to 300,000 distinct CDR3 sequences, roughly 6.8% of them appearing once. Here the sequenced sample was CD4+ T cells sorted from PBMCs, taken on the day of the yellow fever booster vaccination. The receptors shown here come from a man aged 25 to 40 who received the YFV17D yellow fever vaccine.

This clonotype was found many times. The chain employs TRBV7-2 and TRBJ1-2; a weak D match, TRBD1 (5 bases). The CDR3 spans 14 residues. V was shortened by 6 bases and J by 4 bases, with 15 bases between the two germline ends. Germline-derived CDR1 and CDR2 are SGHTA and FQGNSA. Written as DNA, the CDR3 is TGTGCCAGCAGGGCCCGGGACGGATTCTATGGCTACACCTTC. The encoded protein is CASRARDGFYGYTF.

This clonotype was seen at least ten times. J is TRBJ2-2 and V is TRBV11-2, with TRBD2 matching over 7 bases. V shed 1 base, J shed 0 bases, and the junction held 2 bases outside the gene matches. CDR1 is SGHAT, CDR2 FQNNGV, per germline. The CDR3 contains 16 residues. The CDR3 loop is CASSLASGANTGELFF. DNA for the CDR3: TGTGCCAGCAGCTTAGCTAGCGGAGCGAACACCGGGGAGCTGTTTTTT.

This clonotype was seen at least ten times. The V call is TRBV18, the J call TRBJ2-3; D unclear. The CDR3 sequence is 13 residues long. From germline, CDR1 is KGHSH and CDR2 LQKENI. Between the trimmed V and J ends, which lost 0 bases and 8 bases, there was a span of 9 bases. The CDR3, as DNA: TGTGCCAGCTCACCACCCCAAACTGGTACGCAGTATTTT. Translation gives CASSPPQTGTQYF.

The gene calls are TRBV12-3 or TRBV12-4 and TRBJ2-7, with D maybe TRBD1 (8 bases). The V gene lost 5 bases and the J gene lost 7 bases, with 21 bases spanning the gap. The length of the CDR3 is 15 residues. The CDR3 is CASSRITGGGGEQYF. CDR3 bases: TGTGCCAGCAGTCGAATAACAGGGGGAGGGGGTGAGCAGTACTTC.

The chain couples TRBV7-2 to TRBJ2-1; the D call may be TRBD1 or TRBD2 (5 bases each). Trimming stripped 1 base from V and 1 base from J, with 11 bases between. There are 16 residues in the CDR3. Germline loops: CDR1 SGHTA, CDR2 FQGNSA. The CDR3 loop reads CASSLEGDPSYNEQFF. CDR3 DNA: TGTGCCAGCAGCTTAGAAGGGGACCCATCCTACAATGAGCAGTTCTTC.

J is TRBJ2-7 and V is TRBV7-2; 8 positions match TRBD1. V lost 8 bases and J lost 5; bases outside the gene matches: 11. The CDR3 sequence is 14 residues long. Germline loops: CDR1 SGHTA, CDR2 FQGNSA. The CDR3 is CASPLAGGRDEQYF. DNA for the CDR3: TGTGCCAGCCCCTTGGCAGGGGGCAGGGACGAGCAGTACTTC.

This clonotype has ten or more counts. The V and J genes are TRBV18 and TRBJ2-5; D gene uncertain. The CDR3 is 14 residues long. The ends were cut back, 6 bases at V and 7 bases at J, with 18 bases in the middle. Germline V gene data show CDR1 as KGHSH and CDR2 as LQKENI. CDR3 loop: CASSDGLQWATQYF. CDR3 sequence (DNA): TGTGCCAGCTCGGATGGTCTTCAGTGGGCGACCCAGTACTTC.

There are a few counts of this clonotype. J is TRBJ2-5 and V is TRBV20-1; either TRBD1 or TRBD2 may supply D (6 bases each). Between the trimmed V and J ends, which lost 5 bases and 2 bases, there was a span of 18 bases. The CDR3 has 15 residues. Per germline, CDR1 DFQATT and CDR2 SNEGSKA (reference sequence). The CDR3 is CSAGGLARSQETQYF. CDR3 sequence (DNA): TGCAGTGCTGGGGGCCTAGCGAGATCACAAGAGACCCAGTACTTC.

This chain connects TRBV11-2 to TRBJ2-5, with 12 nucleotides matching TRBD2. CDR1 and CDR2 from the germline V gene are SGHAT and FQNNGV. The CDR3 runs to 16 residues. Germline trimming cut 1 base from V and 5 bases from J; bases unmatched to any gene: 5. CDR3 residues: CASSLVRLAGEETQYF. The CDR3 DNA follows: TGTGCCAGCAGCTTAGTTCGACTAGCGGGAGAGGAGACCCAGTACTTC.

This clonotype was detected many times. V and J are TRBV7-9 and TRBJ1-2, with TRBD1 matching 7 bases. This CDR3 is 14 amino acids long. Per germline, CDR1 SEHNR and CDR2 FQNEAQ (reference sequence). Trimming took 5 bases from V and 7 from J; bases not matched to a gene: 10. The chain's CDR3 is CASSHVLGQPGYTF. For the CDR3, the DNA is TGTGCCAGCAGCCATGTGCTGGGACAGCCTGGCTACACCTTC.

This chain links TRBV18 with TRBJ2-1; D call uncertain. Germline loops: CDR1 KGHSH, CDR2 LQKENI. CDR3 length: 14 residues. The V gene lost 2 bases and the J gene lost 8 bases, with 13 bases spanning the gap. CDR3 loop: CASSPVSLGDEQFF. The CDR3 region has the DNA TGTGCCAGCTCACCAGTCTCGTTAGGAGATGAGCAGTTCTTC. The variable domain in full, with the rest retrieved from reference TRBV18 and TRBJ2-1, is NAGVMQNPRHLVRRRGQEARLRCSPMKGHSHVYWYRQLPEEGLKFMVYLQKENIIDESGMPKERFSAEFPKEGPSILRIQQVVRGDSAAYFCASSPVSLGDEQFFGPGTRLTVL.

This clonotype has only a few counts. This sequence joins TRBV20-1 and TRBJ2-7, with D uncertain. The CDR3 sequence is 15 residues long. V was trimmed by 6 bases and J by 3 bases, leaving 21 bases between them. Germline V lookup: CDR1 DFQATT, CDR2 SNEGSKA (reference sequence). Written as DNA, the CDR3 is TGCAGTGCCGTCCCTCCTGACTCACCTCACTACGAGCAGTACTTC. The encoded protein is CSAVPPDSPHYEQYF.

This clonotype was observed a few times. The rearrangement joins TRBV6-2 or TRBV6-3 to TRBJ2-1; TRBD1 agrees at 9 bases. V lost 6 bases, J lost 10 bases, and 7 bases stayed unmatched. The CDR3 has 13 amino acids. Germline lookup yields CDR1 MNHEY and CDR2 SVGEGT. The CDR3 is CASRRTGGREQFF. For the CDR3, the DNA is TGTGCCAGCAGGCGCACAGGGGGCCGGGAGCAGTTCTTC.

This clonotype was observed a few times. The chain links TRBV7-2 to TRBJ2-7, with TRBD2 matching 9 bases. This CDR3 is 15 amino acids long. Germline trimming cut 5 bases from V and 2 bases from J; bases unmatched to any gene: 7. CDR1 is SGHTA, CDR2 FQGNSA, per germline. CDR3 protein: CASSPRVAGAYEQYF. The CDR3 nucleotides are TGTGCCAGCAGCCCCCGGGTAGCGGGGGCCTACGAGCAGTACTTC.

In its sample, this clonotype was seen many times. The CDR3 loop is CASSQLETQYF. In nucleotides, the CDR3 is TGTGCCAGCAGCCAATTGGAGACCCAGTACTTC. J is TRBJ2-5 and V is TRBV3-1; D not certain. Trimming removed 2 bases from V and 5 bases from J, with 3 bases in between. There are 11 residues in the CDR3. Germline-derived CDR1 and CDR2 are LGHDT and YNNKEL (reference sequence).

This clonotype was counted between two and nine times. V and J are TRBV7-2 and TRBJ2-3; 12 nucleotides agree with TRBD2. Unmatched junction bases numbered 11, after V lost 7 bases and J lost 3 bases. The CDR3 is 17 residues long. Germline V CDR1 and CDR2: SGHTA, FQGNSA. CDR3 sequence reads: CASTRRVGTSGTDTQYF. As DNA, the CDR3 is TGTGCCAGCACCAGAAGGGTAGGGACTAGCGGGACAGATACGCAGTATTTT.

This clonotype was seen at least ten times. The chain employs TRBV29-1 and TRBJ1-3; D not resolved. The germline gives CDR1 SQVTM, CDR2 ANQGSEA. The CDR3 length is 13 residues. Trimming took 4 bases from V and 0 from J, leaving 7 bases between them. The CDR3 here is CSVAETSGNTIYF. CDR3 DNA sequence: TGCAGCGTTGCGGAGACCTCTGGAAACACCATATATTTT.

This clonotype was seen a handful of times. This chain connects TRBV14 to TRBJ1-2, with D uncertain. The CDR3 totals 17 residues. V gave up 1 base and J gave up 0 bases, with 15 bases separating them. Germline values: CDR1 SGHDN, CDR2 FVKESK. The chain's CDR3 is CASSQVRSGRANYGYTF. In nucleotides, the CDR3 is TGTGCCAGCAGCCAAGTTCGATCGGGCAGAGCTAACTATGGCTACACCTTC.

CDR3 in DNA: TGCGCCAGCAGCAGGTCGCTGGGACTAGCGGGAGGGCCACCAGATACGCAGTATTTT. Translated, it gives CASSRSLGLAGGPPDTQYF. The chain has TRBV5-1 and TRBJ2-3; the match to TRBD2 covers 16 bases. Unmatched junction bases numbered 12, after V lost 4 bases and J lost 4 bases. CDR1 is SGHRS, CDR2 YFSETQ, per germline. The CDR3 runs 19 residues.

This clonotype was counted a few times. V gene TRBV7-3 combines with J gene TRBJ2-5; TRBD1 matches 9 bases. Germline V gene data show CDR1 as SGHTA and CDR2 as FQGTGA. The CDR3 runs to 15 residues. With V trimmed by 5 bases and J by 5 bases, 9 bases remained unmatched. In DNA form, the CDR3 reads TGTGCCAGCAGCCTCGGACAGGGGCCCTCCGAGACCCAGTACTTC. Translation: CASSLGQGPSETQYF.

This clonotype was seen more than once but under ten times. The chain couples TRBV12-3 or TRBV12-4 to TRBJ2-5; D is unclear. CDR3 length: 15 residues. V dropped 2 bases and J dropped 6 bases, with 16 bases sitting between them. The CDR3 DNA reads as TGTGCCAGCAGTTTAATGTCGGTAGTCGGGCAGACCCAGTACTTC. Protein product: CASSLMSVVGQTQYF.

This clonotype occurred a few times. The V and J genes are TRBV7-2 and TRBJ2-1, with a tentative D call TRBD2 (5 bases). CDR3 length equals 14 residues. Germline V gene data show CDR1 as SGHTA and CDR2 as FQGNSA. V lost 5 bases and J lost 5, with 13 bases in between. Here the CDR3 DNA reads TGTGCCAGCAGCCGATCGGACTTAAACAATGAGCAGTTCTTC. Its protein is CASSRSDLNNEQFF.

This clonotype was recorded at least ten times. The rearrangement links TRBV18 to TRBJ1-4; tentative D call: TRBD1 (5 bases). The germline V gene encodes CDR1 KGHSH and CDR2 LQKENI. V lost 4 bases, J lost 5 bases, and 20 bases lay in between. CDR3 length: 17 amino acids. The DNA of the CDR3 is TGTGCCAGCTCACAATCACTCTCCGGGGCTAAGAATGAAAAACTGTTTTTT. It encodes CASSQSLSGAKNEKLFF.

This clonotype appeared a few times. The V gene is TRBV10-2, the J gene TRBJ2-1; D ambiguous. Germline CDR1 reads WSHSY; CDR2 reads SAAADI. This CDR3 is built from 13 residues. The germline V and J ends were trimmed by 3 bases and 3 bases, with 6 bases remaining between them. The CDR3 DNA sequence: TGCGCCAGCAGTGACCTAGGCTACAATGAGCAGTTCTTC. Translating gives CASSDLGYNEQFF.